The clone carrying this T cell receptor beta chain was seen only a few times. The antigen is not known. PCR was performed a second time for about 6 to 11 cycles using a sample-barcoded 5' primer and a J-beta primer mix. A 12-random-nucleotide template-switch adaptor tagged each cDNA molecule. TCRdb reprocessed the 5' RACE reads with MiXCR, giving one entry per CDR3 protein. The profile shows about 640,000 distinct CDR3 sequences, around 43% of them singletons. The data are from a study of blood T cells in healthy people across ages. The V gene end was trimmed by 4 bases and the J gene end by 12 bases; junction bases not matched to a gene: 4. CDR3 length: 12 amino acids. Germline V gives CDR1 SGHTA, CDR2 FQGNSA. Extracted total RNA amounted to at least 5.5 micrograms for each sample. General study points: PBMCs went unsorted, and a conclusive naive versus antigen-experienced comparison was therefore prevented. The study lacked donor CMV status, which possibly confounded expanded clonotype changes.

Sequencing input: blood. J is TRBJ2-7 and V is TRBV7-2, with 12 bases identical to TRBD2. The sequence came from an elderly man in good health. The CDR3 DNA reads TGTGCCAGCAGCTCCGGACTAGCGGGATTGTACTTC. It specifies CASSSGLAGLYF.